This T cell receptor beta chain was found in a study of T cell changes during pregnancy in multiple sclerosis. Repertoires were generated with immunoSEQ multiplex PCR, while TCRdb's copy carries only in-frame clones and drops some. The sample consists of about 71,000 clones, more than 85% of them appearing once. As concerns this clone: Mismatch with germline at one junction end may stem from a read error.

The CDR3 is 16 amino acids. From germline, CDR1 is SGHDN and CDR2 FVKESK. Sequenced material: CD8+ T cells from peripheral blood mononuclear cells, taken before pregnancy. The source of this sequence is a female donor with multiple sclerosis, enrolled in a pregnancy study. The V call is TRBV14, the J call TRBJ2-3; tentatively, D is TRBD2 (6 bases). The CDR3 region has the DNA TGTGCCAGCACCCAAGGAACTAGCTCTAGCACAGATACGCAGTATTTT. It is translated as CASTQGTSSSTDTQYF. Combining the CDR3 with reference TRBV14 and TRBJ2-3 gives the whole variable domain EAGVTQFPSHSVIEKGQTVTLRCDPISGHDNLYWYRRVMGKEIKFLLHFVKESKQDESGMPNNRFLAERTGGTYSTLKVQPAELEDSGVYFCASTQGTSSSTDTQYFGPGTRLTVL.